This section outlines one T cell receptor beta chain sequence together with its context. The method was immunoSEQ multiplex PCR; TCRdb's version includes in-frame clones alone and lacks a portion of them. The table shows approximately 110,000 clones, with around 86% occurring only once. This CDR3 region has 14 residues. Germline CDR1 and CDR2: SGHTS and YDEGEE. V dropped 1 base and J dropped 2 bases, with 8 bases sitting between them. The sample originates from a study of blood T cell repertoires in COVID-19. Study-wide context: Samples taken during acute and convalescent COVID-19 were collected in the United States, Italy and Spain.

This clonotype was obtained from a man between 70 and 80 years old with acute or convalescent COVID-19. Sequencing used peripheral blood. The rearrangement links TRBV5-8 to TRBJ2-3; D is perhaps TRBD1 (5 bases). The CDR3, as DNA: TGTGCCAGCAGCTTGAGACAGCCCACAGATACGCAGTATTTT. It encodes CASSLRQPTDTQYF.